The source of this TCR beta chain is a study of chemoradiotherapy in HPV16-positive cancers. The CDR3 has 13 amino acids. Germline assignment: CDR1 SGHAT and CDR2 FQNNGV. V lost 7 bases and J lost 1, with 11 bases in between. With regard to this clone: The antigen remains unidentified.

Study results and caveats: HPV-specific T cells were functionally defined from only a couple of HPV16-positive patients. HPV-responsive T-cell expansion during chemoradiotherapy was linked to improved recurrence-free survival in HPV16-positive patients. Candidate HPV-specific clones and E7-related TCR motifs grew in tumor during treatment.

Some clones are missing from TCRdb's copy, which holds only in-frame ones; the method was immunoSEQ multiplex PCR. Of more than 15,000 clones listed, more than 70% were seen once; the top ten hold approximately 11%. The sequence came from a human donor with HPV-associated anogenital cancer. This sample was gathered from a patient who underwent chemoradiotherapy. This chain connects TRBV11-2 to TRBJ2-7, with a possible D match to TRBD1 (6 bases). The CDR3 spells CASTRGGSYEQYF. CDR3 in DNA: TGTGCCAGCACCAGGGGCGGTTCCTACGAGCAGTACTTC.